These 25 T cell receptor beta chains were all obtained from the same sample, sequenced in a study of Ad26.COV2.S vaccination and SARS-CoV-2 variants. TCRdb keeps only in-frame clones here, not all; method: immunoSEQ multiplex PCR. The repertoire holds about 350,000 clones, with approximately 90% as singletons. Treatment reported: about 20 received Ad26.COV2.S at low or high dose, single or two shots; roughly five received placebo; per-sample allocation not given. Sample collection was performed on day 63 after the first vaccine or placebo injection. This specimen consisted of peripheral blood, obtained in a trial of Ad26.COV2.S vaccine versus placebo. Every receptor here comes from a person aged 18-65 years who received the Ad26.COV2.S COVID-19 vaccine or a placebo.

The rearrangement joins TRBV19 to TRBJ1-6; D not certain. This CDR3 is 13 amino acids long. Per germline, CDR1 LNHDA and CDR2 SQIVND (reference sequence). Trimming pared 1 base from V and 5 bases from J, leaving 3 bases between. The CDR3 reads CASSIGHNSPLHF. The CDR3 DNA is TGTGCCAGTAGTATAGGGCATAATTCACCCCTCCACTTT.

This chain uses TRBV29-1 with TRBJ2-2; 7 bases are a match to TRBD2. Losses at the gene ends were 1 base for V and 7 bases for J; bases not matched to a gene: 12. CDR3 length: 16 amino acids. Per the germline V gene, CDR1 is SQVTM and CDR2 is ANQGSEA. CDR3: CSVEAPDAGVGGELFF. Here the CDR3 DNA reads TGCAGCGTTGAAGCCCCCGATGCGGGGGTAGGCGGGGAGCTGTTTTTT.

The chain has TRBV28 and TRBJ1-6; D is unresolved. V was pared by 3 bases and J by 0 bases, with 12 bases between. The CDR3 consists of 17 residues. In germline, CDR1 is MDHEN, CDR2 SYDVKM. The CDR3 sequence is CASSFVQPFSYNSPLHF. CDR3 nucleotide sequence: TGTGCCAGCAGTTTTGTACAGCCTTTCTCCTATAATTCACCCCTCCACTTT.

The chain links TRBV15 to TRBJ2-7; D possibly corresponds to TRBD1 (5 bases). Germline CDR1 is LNHNV and CDR2 is YYDKDF (reference sequence). Trimming pared 5 bases from V and 6 bases from J, leaving 14 bases between. The CDR3 consists of 13 residues. The CDR3 DNA follows: TGTGCCACCAGCCCCCCAGGGCGGTTCGAGCAGTACTTC. Translation: CATSPPGRFEQYF.

The genes are TRBV12-3 or TRBV12-4 and TRBJ2-5, with D unresolved. The CDR3 contains 13 residues. Trimming cost V 0 bases and J 3 bases, with 5 bases left between them. The CDR3 coding sequence is TGTGCCAGCAGTTTAGCGCGGAAAGAGACCCAGTACTTC. Amino acid sequence: CASSLARKETQYF.

A single count supports this clone. The chain couples TRBV5-6 to TRBJ1-3; D gene ambiguous. The CDR3 is 15 amino acids. V was shortened by 1 base and J by 1 base, with 9 bases between the two germline ends. Germline-derived CDR1 and CDR2 are SGHDT and YYEEEE. The CDR3 coding sequence is TGTGCCAGCAGCTTGCGATCTGGATCTGGAAACACCATATATTTT. It codes for CASSLRSGSGNTIYF.

The chain carries TRBV5-1 and TRBJ2-3; 10 bases align to TRBD2. This CDR3 has 16 amino acids. V gave up 0 bases and J gave up 1 base; unmatched junction bases: 2. CDR1 is SGHRS and CDR2 is YFSETQ in the germline V gene. The CDR3 reads CASSLDGLAGTDTQYF. In DNA form, the CDR3 reads TGCGCCAGCAGCTTGGACGGACTAGCGGGCACAGATACGCAGTATTTT.

This clone was counted between two and nine times. The gene calls are TRBV29-1 and TRBJ1-3; the D gene is possibly TRBD1 (5 bases). V lost 6 bases, J lost 4 bases, and 10 bases lay in between. The CDR3 contains 12 residues. Per the germline V gene, CDR1 is SQVTM and CDR2 is ANQGSEA. The CDR3 DNA is TGCAGCGTACTCCGGGACGGAAACACCATATATTTT. Translating it yields CSVLRDGNTIYF.

This clone has just one count. V gene TRBV5-1 combines with J gene TRBJ1-2; a possible D gene is TRBD1 (5 bases). CDR1 and CDR2 from the germline V gene are SGHRS and YFSETQ. V lost 1 base and J 2 bases, leaving 9 bases between the germline ends. The CDR3 is 14 residues long. In nucleotides, the CDR3 is TGCGCCAGCAGCTTGTACGACAGCAACTATGGCTACACCTTC. Translation gives CASSLYDSNYGYTF.

This sequence joins TRBV7-2 and TRBJ1-1; D is ambiguous. Germline CDR1 reads SGHTA; CDR2 reads FQGNSA. There are 14 residues in the CDR3. The germline V and J ends were trimmed by 1 base and 1 base, with 7 bases remaining between them. The CDR3 region has the DNA TGTGCCAGCAGCTTAGGGCAGCCGAACACTGAAGCTTTCTTT. Residues: CASSLGQPNTEAFF.

The rearrangement uses TRBV20-1 and TRBJ1-1, with 7 bases that match TRBD1. The CDR3 spans 11 residues. Germline lookup yields CDR1 DFQATT and CDR2 SNEGSKA (reference sequence). The V gene end was trimmed by 5 bases and the J gene end by 8 bases; junction bases not matched to a gene: 5. The CDR3 nucleotides read TGCAGTGCTCTCGGACAGGAGGAAGCTTTCTTT. Translated: CSALGQEEAFF.

This clone was seen a few times. The chain carries TRBV19 and TRBJ2-2, with D possibly being TRBD1 or TRBD2 (6 bases each). The CDR3 runs to 15 residues. The V gene lost 1 base and the J gene lost 6 bases, with 12 bases spanning the gap. Germline-derived CDR1 and CDR2 are LNHDA and SQIVND (reference sequence). The CDR3 DNA reads as TGTGCCAGTAGTATAGGTAACAGGGAGGCCGGGGAGCTGTTTTTT. The encoded protein is CASSIGNREAGELFF.

The chain recombines TRBV19 with TRBJ2-5, with 14 bases fitting TRBD2. Germline CDR1 is LNHDA and CDR2 is SQIVND (reference sequence). CDR3 length equals 16 residues. J gave up 2 bases and V 4 bases, and 3 bases lay outside the gene matches. The CDR3, as DNA: TGTGCCAGTAGTACAGGACTAGCGGGGGGACAAGAGACCCAGTACTTC. Translated, it gives CASSTGLAGGQETQYF.

The chain uses TRBV19 and TRBJ2-2, with D possibly matching TRBD1 (6 bases). The CDR3 sequence is 13 residues long. Trimming pared 7 bases from V and 1 base from J, leaving 7 bases between. The germline V gene encodes CDR1 LNHDA and CDR2 SQIVND (reference sequence). CDR3 sequence: CASMGQNTGELFF. The CDR3 DNA reads as TGTGCCAGTATGGGACAGAACACCGGGGAGCTGTTTTTT.

The sample holds one count of this clone. The chain couples TRBV28 to TRBJ2-5; 10 bases match TRBD2. This CDR3 is 17 amino acids long. V lost 5 bases, J lost 4 bases, and 13 bases stayed unmatched. Germline loops: CDR1 MDHEN, CDR2 SYDVKM. The CDR3 DNA reads as TGTGCCAGCAGTCTCAACATACTAGCGGGAATAGGAGAGACCCAGTACTTC. This sequence encodes CASSLNILAGIGETQYF. The full variable domain, in which reference TRBV28 and TRBJ2-5 provide the parts outside the CDR3, is DVKVTQSSRYLVKRTGEKVFLECVQDMDHENMFWYRQDPGLGLRLIYFSYDVKMKEKGDIPEGYSVSREKKERFSLILESASTNQTSMYLCASSLNILAGIGETQYFGPGTRLLVL.

This chain joins TRBV28 and TRBJ2-5; the D is unclear. Germline CDR1 reads MDHEN; CDR2 reads SYDVKM. This CDR3 has 13 residues. V shed 2 bases and J shed 5 bases, with 9 bases lying between them. This CDR3 is CASSLPEEETQYF. As DNA, the CDR3 is TGTGCCAGCAGTTTACCCGAGGAGGAGACCCAGTACTTC.

The rearrangement links TRBV2 to TRBJ2-5, with 7 bases matching TRBD1. Germline CDR1 reads SNHLY; CDR2 reads FYNNEI. The V gene end was trimmed by 3 bases and the J gene end by 3 bases; junction bases not matched to a gene: 4. CDR3 length: 14 residues. In DNA form, the CDR3 reads TGTGCCAGCAGTGAGAGACAGGGTAAAGAGACCCAGTACTTC. Its translation: CASSERQGKETQYF.

The chain carries TRBV19 and TRBJ2-1; a weak D match, TRBD1 (6 bases). Germline CDR1 reads LNHDA; CDR2 reads SQIVND (reference sequence). CDR3 length: 16 residues. Between the trimmed V and J ends, which lost 7 bases and 1 base, there was a span of 17 bases. CDR3 sequence: CASNSLAGASYNEQFF. As DNA, the CDR3 is TGTGCCAGTAATTCCTTGGCAGGGGCTTCCTACAATGAGCAGTTCTTC.

In this sample, this clone turned up once. The chain combines TRBV10-3 with TRBJ1-3; D remains ambiguous. CDR1 and CDR2 (germline): ENHRY, SYGVKD. Trimming shortened V by 2 bases and J by 0 bases, and 5 bases separated the two germline ends. The CDR3 has 14 amino acids. The CDR3 reads CAISEQGSGNTIYF. CDR3 sequence (DNA): TGTGCCATCAGTGAGCAAGGCTCTGGAAACACCATATATTTT.

J is TRBJ2-5 and V is TRBV28, with D perhaps matching TRBD2 (7 bases). CDR1 and CDR2 (germline): MDHEN, SYDVKM. The CDR3 contains 15 residues. The V gene lost 5 bases and the J gene lost 4 bases, with 17 bases spanning the gap. The CDR3 region is CASSPGGAEGETQYF. For the CDR3, the DNA is TGTGCCAGCAGTCCGGGGGGCGCGGAGGGAGAGACCCAGTACTTC.

The rearrangement uses TRBV11-2 and TRBJ2-1; perhaps TRBD1 as D (7 bases). V was cut by 1 base and J by 7 bases, with 26 bases left in between. This CDR3 is 19 amino acids long. Germline loops: CDR1 SGHAT, CDR2 FQNNGV. The CDR3 DNA reads as TGTGCCAGCAGCTTAGCCCCAGGGGGGAACGTCCGAGCTGTAAATGAGCAGTTCTTC. Translating it yields CASSLAPGGNVRAVNEQFF.

The V call is TRBV7-9, the J call TRBJ1-3; 7 positions agree with TRBD1. The CDR3 has 17 amino acids. V shed 5 bases and J 5 bases; nucleotides not matched to a gene: 15. Germline loops: CDR1 SEHNR, CDR2 FQNEAQ (reference sequence). The CDR3 DNA follows: TGTGCCAGCAGCCCCAAAGGACGGGACAGAGAAAGAAACACCATATATTTT. As protein: CASSPKGRDRERNTIYF.

V gene TRBV7-2 combines with J gene TRBJ1-2; possible D gene TRBD1, 5 bases. From germline, CDR1 is SGHTA and CDR2 FQGNSA. V gave up 5 bases and J gave up 6 bases, with 16 bases separating them. The CDR3 sequence is 14 residues long. The chain's CDR3 is CASSPGPEGDGYTF. CDR3 nucleotide sequence: TGTGCCAGCAGCCCGGGACCGGAGGGCGATGGCTACACCTTC.

The chain employs TRBV18 and TRBJ2-1, with a weak D call TRBD1 (5 bases). Trimming removed 1 base from V and 8 bases from J, with 15 bases in between. There are 15 residues in the CDR3. Germline values: CDR1 KGHSH, CDR2 LQKENI. CDR3: CASSPRGARPDEQFF. CDR3 sequence (DNA): TGTGCCAGCTCACCACGGGGCGCGCGTCCGGATGAGCAGTTCTTC.

V and J are TRBV2 and TRBJ2-1; TRBD2 matches 9 bases. The CDR3 runs to 14 residues. Germline V gives CDR1 SNHLY, CDR2 FYNNEI. Unmatched junction bases numbered 4, after V lost 6 bases and J lost 4 bases. The CDR3 coding sequence is TGTGCCAGCAGCCCCCTAGCGGGGTACAATGAGCAGTTCTTC. This encodes CASSPLAGYNEQFF.